This T cell receptor (beta chain) was documented in a study of CD8 T cells in Susac syndrome. General study points: It was acknowledged in the study that the number of individuals who were included in its TCR sequencing and HLA analysis was relatively small.

In the case of this clonotype: Its antigen is still unknown.

There are 19 residues in the CDR3. CDR1 is MGHRA, CDR2 YSYEKL, per germline. The J segment lost 5 bases and the V segment lost 0 bases, leaving 13 bases of the junction unmatched. The RNA, about 0.45 to 1 ug, was put through reverse transcription using random hexamers. TCRdb analysed the immunoSEQ multiplex PCR reads with MiXCR anew, one entry per CDR3 protein. The data show 200,000 to 250,000 distinct CDR3 sequences, 93% seen once. The rearrangement joins TRBV4-1 to TRBJ2-5; 12 nucleotides align to TRBD2. This sequence originates from a human donor with multiple sclerosis. Sequences were obtained from CD4+ T cells from PBMCs. The CDR3 nucleotides read TGCGCCAGCAGCCAAGAATTTACGGCTAGCGGGGGGGCAGAGGAGACCCAGTACTTC. As protein: CASSQEFTASGGAEETQYF.